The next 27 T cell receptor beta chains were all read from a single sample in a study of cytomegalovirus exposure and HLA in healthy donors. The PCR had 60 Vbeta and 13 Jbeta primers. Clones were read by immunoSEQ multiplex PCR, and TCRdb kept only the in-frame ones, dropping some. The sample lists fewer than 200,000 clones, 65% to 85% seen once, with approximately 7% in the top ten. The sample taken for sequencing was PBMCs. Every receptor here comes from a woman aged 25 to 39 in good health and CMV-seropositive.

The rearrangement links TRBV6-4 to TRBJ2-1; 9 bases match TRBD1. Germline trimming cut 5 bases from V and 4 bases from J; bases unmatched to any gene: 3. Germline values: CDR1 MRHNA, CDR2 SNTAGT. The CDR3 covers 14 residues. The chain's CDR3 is CASSRTGDYNEQFF. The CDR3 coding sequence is TGTGCCAGCAGTCGGACAGGGGATTACAATGAGCAGTTCTTC.

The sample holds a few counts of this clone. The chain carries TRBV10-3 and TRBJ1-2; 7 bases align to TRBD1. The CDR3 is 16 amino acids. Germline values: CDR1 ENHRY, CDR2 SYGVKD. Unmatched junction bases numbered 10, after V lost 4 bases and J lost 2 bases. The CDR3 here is CAISATTTGNNYGYTF. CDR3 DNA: TGTGCCATCAGTGCGACGACGACAGGGAACAACTATGGCTACACCTTC.

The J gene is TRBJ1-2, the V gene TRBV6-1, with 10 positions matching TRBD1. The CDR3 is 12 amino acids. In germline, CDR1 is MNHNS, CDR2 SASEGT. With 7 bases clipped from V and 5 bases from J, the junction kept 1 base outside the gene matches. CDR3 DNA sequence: TGTGCCAGCATGGGACAGGGGTATGGCTACACCTTC. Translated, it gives CASMGQGYGYTF.

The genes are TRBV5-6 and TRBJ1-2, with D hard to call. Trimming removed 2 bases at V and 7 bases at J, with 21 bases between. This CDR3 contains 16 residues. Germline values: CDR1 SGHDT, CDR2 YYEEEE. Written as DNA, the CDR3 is TGTGCCAGCAGCTTATTTCTCGGGAGGTTAAGAAGTGGCTACACCTTC. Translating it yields CASSLFLGRLRSGYTF. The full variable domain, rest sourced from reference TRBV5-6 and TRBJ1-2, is DAGVTQSPTHLIKTRGQQVTLRCSPKSGHDTVSWYQQALGQGPQFIFQYYEEEERQRGNFPDRFSGHQFPNYSSELNVNALLLGDSALYLCASSLFLGRLRSGYTFGSGTRLTVV.

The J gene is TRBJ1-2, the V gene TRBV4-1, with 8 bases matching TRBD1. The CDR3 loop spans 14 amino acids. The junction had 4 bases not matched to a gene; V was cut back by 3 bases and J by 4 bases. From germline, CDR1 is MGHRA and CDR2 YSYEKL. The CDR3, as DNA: TGCGCCAGCAGCCAGGACGACAGGGGCTATGGCTACACCTTC. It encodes CASSQDDRGYGYTF.

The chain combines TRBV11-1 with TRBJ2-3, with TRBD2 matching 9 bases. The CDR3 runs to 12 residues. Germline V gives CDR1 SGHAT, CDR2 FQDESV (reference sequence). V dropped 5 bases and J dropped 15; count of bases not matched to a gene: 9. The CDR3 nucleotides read TGTGCCAGCAGCCCTAGCGGGGATCAGGGATATTTT. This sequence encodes CASSPSGDQGYF.

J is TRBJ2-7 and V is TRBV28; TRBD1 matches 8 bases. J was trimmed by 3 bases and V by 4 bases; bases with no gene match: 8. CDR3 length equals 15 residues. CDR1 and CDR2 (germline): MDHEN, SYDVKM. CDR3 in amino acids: CASSSPDRVNYEQYF. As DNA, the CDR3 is TGTGCCAGCAGTTCCCCGGACAGGGTAAACTACGAGCAGTACTTC.

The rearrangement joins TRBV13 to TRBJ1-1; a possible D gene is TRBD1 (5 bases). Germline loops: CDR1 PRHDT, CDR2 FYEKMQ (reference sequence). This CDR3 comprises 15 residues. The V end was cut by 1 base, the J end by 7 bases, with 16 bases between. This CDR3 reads CASSLEIGRALEAFF. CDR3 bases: TGTGCCAGCAGCTTAGAGATCGGCAGGGCCCTTGAAGCTTTCTTT.

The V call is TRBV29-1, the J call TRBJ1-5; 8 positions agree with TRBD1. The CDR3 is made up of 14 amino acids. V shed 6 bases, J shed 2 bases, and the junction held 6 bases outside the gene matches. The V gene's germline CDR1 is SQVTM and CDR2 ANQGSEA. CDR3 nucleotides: TGCAGCGTAATGACAGGGGCCGGCAATCAGCCCCAGCATTTT. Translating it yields CSVMTGAGNQPQHF.

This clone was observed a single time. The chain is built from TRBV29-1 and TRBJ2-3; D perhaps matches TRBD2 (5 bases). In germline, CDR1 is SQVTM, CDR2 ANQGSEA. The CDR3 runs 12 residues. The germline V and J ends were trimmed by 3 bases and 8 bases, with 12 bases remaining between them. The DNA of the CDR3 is TGCAGCGTTGATGGTAGCGTTCGTACGCAGTATTTT. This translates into CSVDGSVRTQYF.

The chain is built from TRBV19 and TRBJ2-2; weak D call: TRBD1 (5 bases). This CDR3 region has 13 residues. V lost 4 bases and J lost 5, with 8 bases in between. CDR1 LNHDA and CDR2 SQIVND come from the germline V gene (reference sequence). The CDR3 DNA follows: TGTGCCAGTAGTAACAGGTATACCGGGGAGCTGTTTTTT. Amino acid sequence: CASSNRYTGELFF.

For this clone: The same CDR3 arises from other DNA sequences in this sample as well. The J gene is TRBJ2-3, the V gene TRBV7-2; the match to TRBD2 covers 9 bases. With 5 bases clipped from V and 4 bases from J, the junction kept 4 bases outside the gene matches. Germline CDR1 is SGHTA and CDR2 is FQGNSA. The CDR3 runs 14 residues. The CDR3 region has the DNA TGTGCCAGCAGCCTGGGACTAGCAGCAGATACGCAGTATTTT. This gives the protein CASSLGLAADTQYF.

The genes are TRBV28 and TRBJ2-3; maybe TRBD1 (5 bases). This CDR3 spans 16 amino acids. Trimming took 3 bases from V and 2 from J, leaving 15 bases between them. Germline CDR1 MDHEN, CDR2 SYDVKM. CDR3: CASSLLGQRITDTQYF. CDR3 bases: TGTGCCAGCAGTTTGTTAGGACAACGTATCACAGATACGCAGTATTTT.

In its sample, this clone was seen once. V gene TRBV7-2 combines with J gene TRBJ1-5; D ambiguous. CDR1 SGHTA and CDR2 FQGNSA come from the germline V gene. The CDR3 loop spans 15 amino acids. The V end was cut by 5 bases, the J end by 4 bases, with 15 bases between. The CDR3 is CASSQNGRMNQPQHF. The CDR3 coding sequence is TGTGCCAGCAGCCAGAACGGCAGGATGAATCAGCCCCAGCATTTT. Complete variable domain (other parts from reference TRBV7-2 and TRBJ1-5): GAGVSQSPSNKVTEKGKDVELRCDPISGHTALYWYRQSLGQGLEFLIYFQGNSAPDKSGLPSDRFSAERTGGSVSTLTIQRTQQEDSAVYLCASSQNGRMNQPQHFGDGTRLSIL.

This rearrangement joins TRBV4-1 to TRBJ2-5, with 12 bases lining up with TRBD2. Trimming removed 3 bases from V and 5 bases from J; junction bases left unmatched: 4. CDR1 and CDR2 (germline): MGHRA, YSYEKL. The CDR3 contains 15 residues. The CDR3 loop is CASSQTSGGRETQYF. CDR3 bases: TGCGCCAGCAGCCAGACTAGCGGGGGAAGGGAGACCCAGTACTTC.

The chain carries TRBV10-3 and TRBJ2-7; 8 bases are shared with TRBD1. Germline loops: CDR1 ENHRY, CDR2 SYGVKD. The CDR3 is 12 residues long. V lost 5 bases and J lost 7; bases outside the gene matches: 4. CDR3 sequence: CAISTGQGEQYF. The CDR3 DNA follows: TGTGCCATCAGTACCGGACAGGGAGAGCAGTACTTC.

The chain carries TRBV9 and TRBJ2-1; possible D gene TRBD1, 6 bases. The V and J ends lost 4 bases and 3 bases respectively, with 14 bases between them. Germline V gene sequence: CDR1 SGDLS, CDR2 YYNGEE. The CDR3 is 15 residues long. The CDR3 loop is CASSTGTGNYNEQFF. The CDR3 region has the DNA TGTGCCAGCAGCACAGGGACGGGGAACTACAATGAGCAGTTCTTC.

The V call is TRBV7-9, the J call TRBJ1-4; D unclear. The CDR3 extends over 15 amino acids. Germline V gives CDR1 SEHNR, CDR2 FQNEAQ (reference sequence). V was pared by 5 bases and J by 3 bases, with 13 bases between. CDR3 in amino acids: CASSDPSRSNEKLFF. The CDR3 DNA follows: TGTGCCAGCAGCGACCCGAGCAGGTCTAATGAAAAACTGTTTTTT.

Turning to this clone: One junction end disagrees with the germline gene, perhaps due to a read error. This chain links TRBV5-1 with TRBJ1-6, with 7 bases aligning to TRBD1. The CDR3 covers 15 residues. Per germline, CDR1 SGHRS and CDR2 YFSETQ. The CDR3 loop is CASSRGGRGNSSLHF. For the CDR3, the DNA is TGCGCCAGCAGTCGGGGGGGCAGGGGGAATTCATCCCTCCACTTT.

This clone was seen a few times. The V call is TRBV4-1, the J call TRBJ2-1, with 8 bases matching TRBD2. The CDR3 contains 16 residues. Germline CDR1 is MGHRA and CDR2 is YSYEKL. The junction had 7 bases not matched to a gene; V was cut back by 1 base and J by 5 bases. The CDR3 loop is CASSQGRLAGNNEQFF. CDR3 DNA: TGCGCCAGCAGCCAAGGAAGGCTAGCGGGTAACAATGAGCAGTTCTTC.

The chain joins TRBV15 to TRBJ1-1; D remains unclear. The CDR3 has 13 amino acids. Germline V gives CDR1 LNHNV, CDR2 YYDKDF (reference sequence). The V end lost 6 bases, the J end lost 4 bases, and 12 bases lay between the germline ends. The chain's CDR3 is CATRRRMSTEAFF. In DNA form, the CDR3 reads TGTGCCACCAGAAGACGAATGAGCACTGAAGCTTTCTTT.

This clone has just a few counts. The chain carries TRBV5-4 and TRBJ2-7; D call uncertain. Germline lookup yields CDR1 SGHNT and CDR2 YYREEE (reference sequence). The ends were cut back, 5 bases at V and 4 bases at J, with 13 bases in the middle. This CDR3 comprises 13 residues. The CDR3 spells CASSSSSGYEQYF. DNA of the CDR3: TGTGCCAGCAGTAGTTCTTCCGGGTACGAGCAGTACTTC. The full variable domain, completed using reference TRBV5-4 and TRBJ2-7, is ETGVTQSPTHLIKTRGQQVTLRCSSQSGHNTVSWYQQALGQGPQFIFQYYREEENGRGNFPPRFSGLQFPNYSSELNVNALELDDSALYLCASSSSSGYEQYFGPGTRLTVT.

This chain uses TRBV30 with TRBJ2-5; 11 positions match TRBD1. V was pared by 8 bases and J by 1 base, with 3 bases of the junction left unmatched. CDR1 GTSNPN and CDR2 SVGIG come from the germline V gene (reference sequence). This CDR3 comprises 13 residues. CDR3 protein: CAGDRGTQETQYF. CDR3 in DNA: TGTGCCGGGGACAGGGGGACCCAAGAGACCCAGTACTTC.

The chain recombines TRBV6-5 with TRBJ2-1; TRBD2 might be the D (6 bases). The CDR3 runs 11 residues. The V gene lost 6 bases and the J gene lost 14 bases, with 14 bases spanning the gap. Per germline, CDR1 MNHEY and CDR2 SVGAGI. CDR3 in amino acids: CASRFGTAKFF. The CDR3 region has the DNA TGTGCCAGCAGATTTGGGACTGCCAAGTTCTTC.

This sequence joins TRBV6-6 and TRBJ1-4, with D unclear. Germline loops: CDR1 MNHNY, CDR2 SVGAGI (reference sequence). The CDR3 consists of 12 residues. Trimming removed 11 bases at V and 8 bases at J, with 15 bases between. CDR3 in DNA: TGTGCCGTTCGGAGGGTGGGGGAAAAACTGTTTTTT. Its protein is CAVRRVGEKLFF.

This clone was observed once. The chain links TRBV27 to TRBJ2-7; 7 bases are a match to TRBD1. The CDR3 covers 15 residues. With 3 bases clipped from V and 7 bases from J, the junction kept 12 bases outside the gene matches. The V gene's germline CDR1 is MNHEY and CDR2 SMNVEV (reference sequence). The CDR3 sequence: CASSFYDRAHGEQYF. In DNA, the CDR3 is TGTGCCAGCAGTTTTTATGACAGGGCACACGGGGAGCAGTACTTC.

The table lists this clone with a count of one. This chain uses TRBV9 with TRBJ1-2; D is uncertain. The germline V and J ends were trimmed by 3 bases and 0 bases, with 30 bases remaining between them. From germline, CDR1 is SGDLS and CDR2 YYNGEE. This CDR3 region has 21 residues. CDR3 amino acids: CASSASSASLGPRASNYGYTF. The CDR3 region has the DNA TGTGCCAGCAGCGCGTCCTCTGCTTCTCTGGGCCCGCGCGCTTCTAACTATGGCTACACCTTC.